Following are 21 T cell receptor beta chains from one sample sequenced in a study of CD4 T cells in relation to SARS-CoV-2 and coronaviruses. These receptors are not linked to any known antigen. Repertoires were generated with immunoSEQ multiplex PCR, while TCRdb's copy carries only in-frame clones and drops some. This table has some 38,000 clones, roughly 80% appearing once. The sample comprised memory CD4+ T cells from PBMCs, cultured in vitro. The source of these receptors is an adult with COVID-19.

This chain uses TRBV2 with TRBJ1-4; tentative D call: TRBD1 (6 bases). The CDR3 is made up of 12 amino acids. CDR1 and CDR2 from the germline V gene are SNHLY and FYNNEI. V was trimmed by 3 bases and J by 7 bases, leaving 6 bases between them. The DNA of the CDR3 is TGTGCCAGCAGTGAGGACAGTGAAAAACTGTTTTTT. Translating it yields CASSEDSEKLFF. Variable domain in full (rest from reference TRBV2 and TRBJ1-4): EPEVTQTPSHQVTQMGQEVILRCVPISNHLYFYWYRQILGQKVEFLVSFYNNEISEKSEIFDDQFSVERPDGSNFTLKIRSTKLEDSAMYFCASSEDSEKLFFGSGTQLSVL.

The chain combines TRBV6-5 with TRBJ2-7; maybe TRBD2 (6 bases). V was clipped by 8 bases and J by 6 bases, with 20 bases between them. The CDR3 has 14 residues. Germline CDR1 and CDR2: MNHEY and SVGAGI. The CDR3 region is CASEGQHAGFEQYF. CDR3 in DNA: TGTGCCAGCGAAGGACAACATGCGGGATTCGAGCAGTACTTC.

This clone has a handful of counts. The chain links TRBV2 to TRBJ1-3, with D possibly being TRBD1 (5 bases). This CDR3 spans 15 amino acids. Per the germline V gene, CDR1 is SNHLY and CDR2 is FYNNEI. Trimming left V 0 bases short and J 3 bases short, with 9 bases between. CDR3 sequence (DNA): TGTGCCAGCAGTGAAGCCCGACAGATTGGAAACACCATATATTTT. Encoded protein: CASSEARQIGNTIYF.

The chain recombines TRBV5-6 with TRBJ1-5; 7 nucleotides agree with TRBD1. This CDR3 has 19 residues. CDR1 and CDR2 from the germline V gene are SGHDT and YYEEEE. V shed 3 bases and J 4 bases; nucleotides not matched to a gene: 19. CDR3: CASSSSRNRGLDLNQPQHF. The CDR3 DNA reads TGTGCCAGCAGCTCCAGTCGTAACAGGGGTCTCGATCTAAATCAGCCCCAGCATTTT.

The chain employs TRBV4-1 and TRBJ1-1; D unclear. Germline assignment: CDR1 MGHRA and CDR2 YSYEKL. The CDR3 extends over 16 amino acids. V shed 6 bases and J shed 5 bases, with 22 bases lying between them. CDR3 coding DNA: TGCGCCAGCAGGCAACTTGCACCGCCCGTATATACTGAAGCTTTCTTT. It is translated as CASRQLAPPVYTEAFF.

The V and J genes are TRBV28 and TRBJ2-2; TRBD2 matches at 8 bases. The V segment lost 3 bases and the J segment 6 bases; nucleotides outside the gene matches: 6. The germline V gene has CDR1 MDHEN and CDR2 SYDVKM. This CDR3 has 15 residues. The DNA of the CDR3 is TGTGCCAGCAGTTTTTCCGGGACTAGGCCCGGGGAGCTGTTTTTT. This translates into CASSFSGTRPGELFF.

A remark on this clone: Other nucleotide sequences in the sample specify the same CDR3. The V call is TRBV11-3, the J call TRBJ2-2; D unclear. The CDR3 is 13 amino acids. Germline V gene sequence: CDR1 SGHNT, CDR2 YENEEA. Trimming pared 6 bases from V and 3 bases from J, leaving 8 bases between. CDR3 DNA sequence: TGTGCCAGCAGTTTGACGTACACCGGGGAGCTGTTTTTT. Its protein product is CASSLTYTGELFF.

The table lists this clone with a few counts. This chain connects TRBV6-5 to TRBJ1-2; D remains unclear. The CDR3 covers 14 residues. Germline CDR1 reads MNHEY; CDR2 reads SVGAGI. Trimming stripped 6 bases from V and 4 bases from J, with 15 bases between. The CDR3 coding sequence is TGTGCCAGCAGATCCCGGTCATCACTCTATGGCTACACCTTC. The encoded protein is CASRSRSSLYGYTF.

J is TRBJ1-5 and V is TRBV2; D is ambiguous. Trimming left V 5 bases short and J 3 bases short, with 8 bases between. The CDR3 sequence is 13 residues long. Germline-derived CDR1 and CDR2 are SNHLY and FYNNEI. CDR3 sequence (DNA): TGTGCCAGCAGTCGGGATTTCAATCAGCCCCAGCATTTT. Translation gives CASSRDFNQPQHF.

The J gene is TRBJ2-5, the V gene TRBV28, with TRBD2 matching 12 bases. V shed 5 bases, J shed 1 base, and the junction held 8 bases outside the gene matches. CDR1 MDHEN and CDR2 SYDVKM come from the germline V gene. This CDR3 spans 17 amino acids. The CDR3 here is CASSPWRTSGAQETQYF. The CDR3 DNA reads TGTGCCAGCAGTCCGTGGCGGACTAGCGGGGCCCAAGAGACCCAGTACTTC.

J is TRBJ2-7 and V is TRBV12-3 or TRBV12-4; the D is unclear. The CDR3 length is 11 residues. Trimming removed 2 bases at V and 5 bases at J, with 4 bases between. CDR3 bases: TGTGCCAGCAGTTTAACCCACGAGCAGTACTTC. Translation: CASSLTHEQYF.

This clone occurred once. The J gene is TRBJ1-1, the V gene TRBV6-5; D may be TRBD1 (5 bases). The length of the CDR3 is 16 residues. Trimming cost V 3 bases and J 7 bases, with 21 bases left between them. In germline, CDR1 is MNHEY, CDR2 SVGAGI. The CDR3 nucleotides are TGTGCCAGCAGTTATGGCCGGTGGGGGGTCTCCTTTGAAGCTTTCTTT. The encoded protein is CASSYGRWGVSFEAFF.

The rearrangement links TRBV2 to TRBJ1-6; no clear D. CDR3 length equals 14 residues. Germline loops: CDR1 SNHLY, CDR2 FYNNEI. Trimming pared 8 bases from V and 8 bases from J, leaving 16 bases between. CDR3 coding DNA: TGTGCCAGCTCGTCAGAATTGGTCCATTCACCCCTCCACTTT. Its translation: CASSSELVHSPLHF.

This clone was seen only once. The CDR3 sequence is CASSLDTGNPEQFF. CDR3 sequence (DNA): TGCGCCAGCAGCTTGGACACCGGGAATCCTGAGCAGTTCTTC. V and J are TRBV5-1 and TRBJ2-1, with D tentatively TRBD2 (5 bases). The CDR3 sequence is 14 residues long. Trimming took 0 bases from V and 9 from J, leaving 13 bases between them. CDR1 is SGHRS and CDR2 is YFSETQ in the germline V gene. Together with reference TRBV5-1 and TRBJ2-1, the CDR3 gives the full variable domain: KAGVTQTPRYLIKTRGQQVTLSCSPISGHRSVSWYQQTPGQGLQFLFEYFSETQRNKGNFPGRFSGRQFSNSRSEMNVSTLELGDSALYLCASSLDTGNPEQFFGPGTRLTVL.

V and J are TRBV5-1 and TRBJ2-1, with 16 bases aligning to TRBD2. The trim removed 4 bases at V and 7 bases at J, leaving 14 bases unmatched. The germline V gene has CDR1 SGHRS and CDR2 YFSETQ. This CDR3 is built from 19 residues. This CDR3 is CASSAFGGLAGGPGNEQFF. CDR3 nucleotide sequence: TGCGCCAGCAGCGCCTTCGGGGGACTAGCGGGAGGGCCGGGAAATGAGCAGTTCTTC.

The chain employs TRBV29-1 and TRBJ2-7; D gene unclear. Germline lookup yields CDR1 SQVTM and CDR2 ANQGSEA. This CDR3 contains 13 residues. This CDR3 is CEAGVDRSYEQYF. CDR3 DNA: TGCGAGGCCGGAGTGGATAGGTCCTACGAGCAGTACTTC.

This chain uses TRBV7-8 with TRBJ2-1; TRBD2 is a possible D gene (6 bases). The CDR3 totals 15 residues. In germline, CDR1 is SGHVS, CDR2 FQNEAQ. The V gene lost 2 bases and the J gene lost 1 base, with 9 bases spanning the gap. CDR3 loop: CASSLILASYNEQFF. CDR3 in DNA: TGTGCCAGCAGCTTAATACTAGCTTCCTACAATGAGCAGTTCTTC.

The CDR3 region is CASSVDGFGETQYF. The CDR3 DNA follows: TGTGCCAGCAGCGTAGATGGCTTTGGAGAGACCCAGTACTTC. The V call is TRBV9, the J call TRBJ2-5, with no clear D. V lost 0 bases to trimming and J lost 4 bases, with 10 bases between them. CDR3 size: 14 residues. The germline V gene has CDR1 SGDLS and CDR2 YYNGEE.

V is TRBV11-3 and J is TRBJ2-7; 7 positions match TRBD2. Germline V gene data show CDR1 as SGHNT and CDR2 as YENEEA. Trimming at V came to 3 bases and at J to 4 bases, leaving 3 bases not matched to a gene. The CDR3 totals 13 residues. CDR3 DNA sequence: TGTGCCAGCAGCTTGGCTAGCGGTTACGAGCAGTACTTC. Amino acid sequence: CASSLASGYEQYF.

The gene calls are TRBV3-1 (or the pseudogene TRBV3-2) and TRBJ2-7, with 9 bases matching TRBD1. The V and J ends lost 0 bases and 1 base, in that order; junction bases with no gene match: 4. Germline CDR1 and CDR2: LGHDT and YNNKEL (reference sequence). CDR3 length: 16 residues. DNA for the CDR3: TGTGCCAGCAGCCAAGATCCGGGACAGGGATCCTACGAGCAGTACTTC. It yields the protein CASSQDPGQGSYEQYF.

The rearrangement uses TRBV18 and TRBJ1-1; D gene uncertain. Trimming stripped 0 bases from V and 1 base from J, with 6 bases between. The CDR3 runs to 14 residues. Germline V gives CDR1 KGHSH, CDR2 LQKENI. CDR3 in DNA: TGTGCCAGCTCACCACCGGCTACGAACACTGAAGCTTTCTTT. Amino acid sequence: CASSPPATNTEAFF.